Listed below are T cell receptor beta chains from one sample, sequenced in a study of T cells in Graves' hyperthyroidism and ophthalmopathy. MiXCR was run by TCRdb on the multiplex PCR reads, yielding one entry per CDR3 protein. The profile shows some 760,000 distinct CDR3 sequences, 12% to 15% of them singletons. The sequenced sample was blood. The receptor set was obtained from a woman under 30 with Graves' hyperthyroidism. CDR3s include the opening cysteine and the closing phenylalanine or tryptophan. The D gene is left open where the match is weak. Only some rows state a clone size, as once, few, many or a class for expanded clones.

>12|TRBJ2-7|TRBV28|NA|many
TGTGCCAGCAGACCCCCGGGACATAGGCAGTACTTC
CASRPPGHRQYF
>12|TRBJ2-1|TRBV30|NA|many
TGTGCCTGGAGTGTCAGTTATAATGAGCAGTTCTTC
CAWSVSYNEQFF
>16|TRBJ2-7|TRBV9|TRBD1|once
TGTGCCAGCAGCGTAGGAAGCGGGACAGGGGACTACGAGCAGTACTTC
CASSVGSGTGDYEQYF
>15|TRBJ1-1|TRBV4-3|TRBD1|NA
TGCGCCAGCAGCCAAGATGGGACAGTAAACACTGAAGCTTTCTTT
CASSQDGTVNTEAFF
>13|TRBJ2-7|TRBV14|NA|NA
TGTGCCAGCAGCCAAGATCTAGTGAGGGGGCAGTACTTC
CASSQDLVRGQYF
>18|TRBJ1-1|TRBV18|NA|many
TGTGCCAGCTCACCACTCGGGACCGCCAACCTTGTGAACACTGAAGCTTTCTTT
CASSPLGTANLVNTEAFF
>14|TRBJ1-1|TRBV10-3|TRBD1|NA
TGTGCCATCAGTGCGACAGGGGGTAACACTGAAGCTTTCTTT
CAISATGGNTEAFF
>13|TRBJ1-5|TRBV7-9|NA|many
TGTGCCAGCAGCTTCCTTGAGAATCAGCCCCAGCATTTT
CASSFLENQPQHF
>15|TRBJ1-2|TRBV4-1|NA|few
TGCGCCAGCAGCCAAGTCGACCCCCTGAGAAGTGGCTACACCTTC
CASSQVDPLRSGYTF
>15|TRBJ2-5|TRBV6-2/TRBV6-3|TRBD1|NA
TGTGCCAGCAGTTACTCGAGTTCAGGGGGAAAGACCCAGTACTTC
CASSYSSSGGKTQYF
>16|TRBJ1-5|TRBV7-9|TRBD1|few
TGTGCCAGCAGCTTAGGGACAGGGGGCCCCAATCAGCCCCAGCATTTT
CASSLGTGGPNQPQHF
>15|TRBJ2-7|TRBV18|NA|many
TGTGCCAGCTCCCCTGGACAGCTTAGCTCCTACGAGCAGTACTTC
CASSPGQLSSYEQYF
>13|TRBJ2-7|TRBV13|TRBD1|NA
TGTGCCATCCCCGGGACAGGATCGAACGAGCAGTACTTC
CAIPGTGSNEQYF
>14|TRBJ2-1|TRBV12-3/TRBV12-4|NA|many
TGTGCCAGCAGCATAGGGGGGGGTGTGTATGAGCAGTTCTTC
CASSIGGGVYEQFF
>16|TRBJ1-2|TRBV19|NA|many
TGTGCCAGTAGTATAATGTCCCCAGGCCCTAACTATGGCTACACCTTC
CASSIMSPGPNYGYTF
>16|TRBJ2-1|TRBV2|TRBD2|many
TGTGCCAGCAGTACTCCCGGGACTAGCGTCTACAATGAGCAGTTCTTC
CASSTPGTSVYNEQFF
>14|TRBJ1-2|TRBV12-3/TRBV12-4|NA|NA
TGTGCCAGCAGTCTACTTGGTCCTAACTATGGCTACACCTTC
CASSLLGPNYGYTF
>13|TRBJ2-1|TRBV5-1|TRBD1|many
TGCGCCAGCAATACAAAGACAGGGAATGAGCAGTTCTTC
CASNTKTGNEQFF
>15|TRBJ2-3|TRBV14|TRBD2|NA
TGTGCCAGCAGCCGGCTAGCGGGAATAGTAGATACGCAGTATTTT
CASSRLAGIVDTQYF
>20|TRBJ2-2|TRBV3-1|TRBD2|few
TGTGCCAGCAGCCAAGACTTACTAGCGGGACCGGTAACGAACACCGGGGAGCTGTTTTTT
CASSQDLLAGPVTNTGELFF
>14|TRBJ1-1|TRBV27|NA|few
TGTGCCAGCAGTTTTGGGGGGGCTTACACTGAAGCTTTCTTT
CASSFGGAYTEAFF
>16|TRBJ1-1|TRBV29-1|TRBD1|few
TGCAGCCCTGGCCAAGGACAGGGGGCGCGAGAGACTGAAGCTTTCTTT
CSPGQGQGARETEAFF
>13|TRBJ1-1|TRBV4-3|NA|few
TGCGCCAGCAGCCAAGAACACGGCACTGAAGCTTTCTTT
CASSQEHGTEAFF
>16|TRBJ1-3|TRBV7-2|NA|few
TGTGCCAGCAGCTTAATGGATGGAAGCTCTGGAAACACCATATATTTT
CASSLMDGSSGNTIYF
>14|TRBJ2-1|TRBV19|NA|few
TGTGCCAGTACCAGTCGCATAGGAGGCAATGAGCAGTTCTTC
CASTSRIGGNEQFF
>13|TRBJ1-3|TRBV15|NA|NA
TGTGCCACCAGCCAGGACTTGGGAAACACCATATATTTT
CATSQDLGNTIYF
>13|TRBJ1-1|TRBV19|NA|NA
TGTGCCAGTAGTATAGTATGGGGGTCCGAAGCTTTCTTT
CASSIVWGSEAFF
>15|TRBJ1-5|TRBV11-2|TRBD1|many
TGTGCCAGCAGCTCAGGGACAGGGTATAATCAGCCCCAGCATTTT
CASSSGTGYNQPQHF
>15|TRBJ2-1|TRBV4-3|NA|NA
TGCGCCAGCAGCCAAGAGTCGACGGGAAACAATGAGCAGTTCTTC
CASSQESTGNNEQFF
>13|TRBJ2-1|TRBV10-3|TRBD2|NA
TGTGCCACCCAACTAGCGGGTAACAATGAGCAGTTCTTC
CATQLAGNNEQFF
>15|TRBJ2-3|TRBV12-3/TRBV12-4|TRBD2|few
TGTGCCAGCAGTTTGTTTGCGGGGGGCACAGATACGCAGTATTTT
CASSLFAGGTDTQYF
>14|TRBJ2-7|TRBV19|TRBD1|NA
TGTGCCAGTAGTCCTGAGACAGGGTCGGACGAGCAGTACTTC
CASSPETGSDEQYF
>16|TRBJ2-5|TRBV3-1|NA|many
TGTGCCAGCAGCCAAGAAGCGGCACGGCGCTCCGGGACCCAGTACTTC
CASSQEAARRSGTQYF
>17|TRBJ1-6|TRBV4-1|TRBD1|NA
TGCGCCAGCAGCCAAGTGGGCGGACAGGGGCTTTTTTCACCCCTCCACTTT
CASSQVGGQGLFSPLHF
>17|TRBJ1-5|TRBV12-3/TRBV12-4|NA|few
TGTGCCAGCAGTTTAGCGTCGGGAACCTATAGCAATCAGCCCCAGCATTTT
CASSLASGTYSNQPQHF
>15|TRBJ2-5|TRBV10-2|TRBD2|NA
TGCGCCAGCACCCAACTAGCGGGGGTTCAAGAGACCCAGTACTTC
CASTQLAGVQETQYF
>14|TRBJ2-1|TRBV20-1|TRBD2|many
TGCAGTGCTAGGGGTACTAGCGGCTTCAATGAGCAGTTCTTC
CSARGTSGFNEQFF
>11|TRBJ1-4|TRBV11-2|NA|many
TGTGCCAGCAGTAATTCCGAAAAACTGTTTTTT
CASSNSEKLFF
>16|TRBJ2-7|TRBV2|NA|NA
TGTGCCAGCAGTGAAGAGCCGTCGTTGGATTTGTCAAGGCAGTACTTC
CASSEEPSLDLSRQYF
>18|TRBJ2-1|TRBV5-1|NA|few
TGCGCCAGCAGCCCACGGCCGAGCCCTGCTCGCTCCTACAATGAGCAGTTCTTC
CASSPRPSPARSYNEQFF
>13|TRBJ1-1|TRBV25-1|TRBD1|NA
TGTGCCAGCCGCGGACAGGGGGCGCAGATAGCTTTCTTT
CASRGQGAQIAFF
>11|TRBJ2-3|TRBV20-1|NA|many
TGCAGTGCTACGGATCTAGATACGCAGTATTTT
CSATDLDTQYF
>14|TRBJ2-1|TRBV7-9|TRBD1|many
TGCGCCAGCAGCCGGGGACAGGGGTACAATGAGCAGTTCTTC
CASSRGQGYNEQFF
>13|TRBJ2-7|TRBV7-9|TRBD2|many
TGTGCCAGCAGCCCACGGGAGGAGTACGAGCAGTACTTC
CASSPREEYEQYF